The sequence of this TCR beta chain was determined in a study of Graves' ophthalmopathy and Graves' hyperthyroidism. Findings and caveats of the study: Distinction of ophthalmopathy from stable hyperthyroidism by a 13-signature model reached 85% to 90% sensitivity and 81.08% specificity.

V lost 5 bases and J lost 6; bases outside the gene matches: 6. There are 13 residues in the CDR3. CDR1 is MNHNS and CDR2 is SASEGT in the germline V gene. In this sample, this clonotype turned up many times. The target antigen is unknown. Amplification from RNA transcripts yielded the TCR beta CDR3 regions. In the first round, RT-PCR was carried out with HTBI primers, and a multiplex PCR formed the second round. TCRdb reprocessed the multiplex PCR reads via MiXCR and lists one record per CDR3 protein. The sample lists just over 600,000 distinct CDR3 sequences; 20% to 25% were seen once. This clonotype originated in a woman under 30 with stable Graves' hyperthyroidism. Some clones in this sample may be carry-over from other donors' samples. This sequence joins TRBV6-1 and TRBJ1-2, with TRBD1 matching 7 bases. Sequenced material: peripheral blood. Here the CDR3 DNA reads TGTGCCAGCAGTCCCGGGACAGCTAATGGCTACACCTTC. Translation: CASSPGTANGYTF.